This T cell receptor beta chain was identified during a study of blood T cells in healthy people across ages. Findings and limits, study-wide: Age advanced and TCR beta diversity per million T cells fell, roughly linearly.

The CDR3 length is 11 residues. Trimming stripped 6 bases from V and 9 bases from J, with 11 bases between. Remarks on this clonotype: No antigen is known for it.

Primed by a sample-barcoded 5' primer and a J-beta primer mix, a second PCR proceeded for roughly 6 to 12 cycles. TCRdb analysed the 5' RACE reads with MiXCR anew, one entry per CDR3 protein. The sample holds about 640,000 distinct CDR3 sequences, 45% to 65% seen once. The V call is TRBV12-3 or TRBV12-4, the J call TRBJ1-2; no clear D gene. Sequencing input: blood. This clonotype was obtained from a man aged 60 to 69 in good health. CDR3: CASSAGRSYTF. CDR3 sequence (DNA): TGTGCCAGCAGCGCAGGCCGGAGCTACACCTTC.